This T cell receptor beta chain is from a study of molecular identifiers for immune sequencing clone quantification. Looking at the study overall: Replicate experiments divided RNA from about 19,000 or 110,000 naive CD8 cells into five parts and sequenced four.

V shed 0 bases and J shed 2 bases, with 11 bases lying between them. The CDR3 runs 16 residues. Germline CDR1 and CDR2: SGHVS and FNYEAQ. Findings and limits, study-wide: Under 1% of molecules in naive cells, but over 98% of effector molecules, belonged to clones above 20 RNA copies.

This clonotype was detected ten times or more. Antigen unknown. TCRdb passed the PCR reads through MiXCR, listing each CDR3 protein once. The sample yields about 640,000 distinct CDR3 sequences, 15% to 20% seen once. V gene TRBV7-6 combines with J gene TRBJ1-3; possibly TRBD1 for D (5 bases). The TCR comes from a human donor in good health. Some libraries in this study had Jurkat cell RNA spiked in. Input material: naive CD8+ T cells from blood, with Jurkat cell RNA spiked in. The subset denotes: FACS-sorted CD8+CD4-CCR7+CD45RA+ naive T cells. DNA of the CDR3: TGTGCCAGCAGCTTAGCAATCGAGGACACTGGAAACACCATATATTTT. Translated: CASSLAIEDTGNTIYF.